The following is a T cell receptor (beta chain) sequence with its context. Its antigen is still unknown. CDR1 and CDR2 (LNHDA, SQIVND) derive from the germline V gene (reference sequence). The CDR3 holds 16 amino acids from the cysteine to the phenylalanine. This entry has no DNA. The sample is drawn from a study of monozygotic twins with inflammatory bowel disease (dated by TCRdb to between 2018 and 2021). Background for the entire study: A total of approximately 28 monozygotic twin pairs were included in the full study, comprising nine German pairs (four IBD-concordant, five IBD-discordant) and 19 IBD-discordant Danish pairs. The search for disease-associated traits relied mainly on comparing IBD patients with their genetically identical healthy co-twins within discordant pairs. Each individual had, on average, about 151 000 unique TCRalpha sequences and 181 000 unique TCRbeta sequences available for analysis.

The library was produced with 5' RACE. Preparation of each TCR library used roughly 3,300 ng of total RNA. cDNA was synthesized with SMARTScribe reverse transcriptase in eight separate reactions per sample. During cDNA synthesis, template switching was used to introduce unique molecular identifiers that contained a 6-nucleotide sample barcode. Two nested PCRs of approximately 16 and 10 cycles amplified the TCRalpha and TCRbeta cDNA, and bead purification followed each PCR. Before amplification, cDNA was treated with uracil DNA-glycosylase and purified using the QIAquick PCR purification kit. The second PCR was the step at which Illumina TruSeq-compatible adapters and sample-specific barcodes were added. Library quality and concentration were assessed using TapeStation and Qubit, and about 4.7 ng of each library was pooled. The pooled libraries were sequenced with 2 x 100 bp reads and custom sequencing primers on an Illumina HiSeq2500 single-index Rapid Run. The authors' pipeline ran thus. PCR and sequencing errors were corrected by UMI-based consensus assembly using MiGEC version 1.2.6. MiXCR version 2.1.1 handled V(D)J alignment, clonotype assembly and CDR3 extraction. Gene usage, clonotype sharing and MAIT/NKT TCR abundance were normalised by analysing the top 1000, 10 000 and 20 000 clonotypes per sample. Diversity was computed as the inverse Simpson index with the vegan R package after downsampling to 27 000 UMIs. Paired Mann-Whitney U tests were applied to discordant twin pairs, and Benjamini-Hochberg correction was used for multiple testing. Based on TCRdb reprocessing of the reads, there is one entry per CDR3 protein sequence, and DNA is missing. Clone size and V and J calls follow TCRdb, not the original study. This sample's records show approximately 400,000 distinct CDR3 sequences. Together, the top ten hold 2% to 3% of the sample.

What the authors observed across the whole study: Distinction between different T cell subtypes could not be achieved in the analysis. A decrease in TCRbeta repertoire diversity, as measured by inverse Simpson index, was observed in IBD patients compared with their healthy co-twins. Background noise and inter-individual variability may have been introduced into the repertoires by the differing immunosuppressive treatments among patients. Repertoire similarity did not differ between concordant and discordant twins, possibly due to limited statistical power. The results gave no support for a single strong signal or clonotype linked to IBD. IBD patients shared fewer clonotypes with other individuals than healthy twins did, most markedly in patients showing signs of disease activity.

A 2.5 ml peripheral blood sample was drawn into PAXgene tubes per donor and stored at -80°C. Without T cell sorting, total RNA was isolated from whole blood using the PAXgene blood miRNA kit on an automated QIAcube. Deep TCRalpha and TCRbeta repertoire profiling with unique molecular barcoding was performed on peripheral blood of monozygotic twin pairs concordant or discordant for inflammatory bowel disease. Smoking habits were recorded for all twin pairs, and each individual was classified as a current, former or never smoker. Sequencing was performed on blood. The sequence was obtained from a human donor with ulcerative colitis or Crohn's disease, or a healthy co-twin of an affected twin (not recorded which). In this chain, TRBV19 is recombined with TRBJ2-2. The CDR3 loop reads CASSIARQLNTGELFF.